Reported below is one TCR beta chain. Its specificity is not known. Cells sorted as CD4+ CD45RA- CD25- were taken as memory conventional CD4 T cells. Pan T Cell kit enrichment preceded staining and sorting of T cells. One entry per CDR3 protein, called by TCRdb with MiXCR from the bulk RNA-seq reads. The sample holds roughly 2,300 distinct CDR3 sequences, 85% seen once. The data originate from a study of draining lymph node invasion in breast cancer. Study observations and caveats: Tumor top-100 clone tracking was possible in only a couple of patients.

The sequence was collected from a female donor with luminal breast cancer. Source material: sorted memory CD4+ effector T cells from a lymph node.

CDR3 in amino acids: CSAMNRAGNTIYF. The CDR3 coding sequence is TGCAGTGCCATGAACAGGGCTGGAAACACCATATATTTT. The J gene is TRBJ1-3, the V gene TRBV20-1; maybe TRBD1 (6 bases). V gave up 6 bases and J gave up 2 bases, with 11 bases separating them. The V gene's germline CDR1 is DFQATT and CDR2 SNEGSKA (reference sequence). The CDR3 runs to 13 residues.